This T cell receptor (beta chain) was profiled in a study of shared clonotypes between healthy human individuals. Participating donors were healthy, HIV-negative adults free of recent acute infections or vaccinations. CD45RA-negative memory and CD45RA+ naive subsets were split from the CD4+ cells. The repertoire was sequenced with immunoSEQ multiplex PCR; TCRdb's copy has only in-frame clones and lacks some. The table lists some 2.3 million clones, approximately 95% of them singletons. Germline CDR1 reads MGHRA; CDR2 reads YSYEKL. V lost 0 bases to trimming and J lost 9 bases, with 18 bases between them. CDR3 length: 16 amino acids.

The chain is built from TRBV4-1 and TRBJ1-5; maybe TRBD1 (5 bases). The receptor's source is a man between 18 and 29 years old in good health. Some clones in this sample may be carry-over from other donors' samples. Input material: naive CD4+ T cells from PBMCs. The subset is: CD45RA+ positively selected. This CDR3 reads CASSQEVGSGSRPQHF. DNA of the CDR3: TGCGCCAGCAGCCAAGAAGTAGGGTCAGGGTCGCGGCCCCAGCATTTT.